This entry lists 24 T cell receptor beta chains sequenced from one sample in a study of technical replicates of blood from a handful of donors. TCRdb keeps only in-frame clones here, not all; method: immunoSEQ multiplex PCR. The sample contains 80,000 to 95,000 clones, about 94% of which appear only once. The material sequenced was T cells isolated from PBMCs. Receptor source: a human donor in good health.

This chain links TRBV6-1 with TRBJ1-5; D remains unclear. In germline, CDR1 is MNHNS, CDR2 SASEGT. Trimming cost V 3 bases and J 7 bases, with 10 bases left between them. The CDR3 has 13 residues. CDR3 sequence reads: CASSDLVRQPQHF. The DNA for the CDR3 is TGTGCCAGCAGTGACTTGGTTCGGCAGCCCCAGCATTTT.

DNA of the CDR3: TGCGCCAGCAGCCTTACTAGCGGGGAGACCCAGTACTTC. Its protein product is CASSLTSGETQYF. The chain employs TRBV4-1 and TRBJ2-5, with 9 bases aligning to TRBD2. CDR1 is MGHRA, CDR2 YSYEKL, per germline. V gave up 4 bases and J gave up 5 bases; unmatched junction bases: 2. This CDR3 spans 13 amino acids.

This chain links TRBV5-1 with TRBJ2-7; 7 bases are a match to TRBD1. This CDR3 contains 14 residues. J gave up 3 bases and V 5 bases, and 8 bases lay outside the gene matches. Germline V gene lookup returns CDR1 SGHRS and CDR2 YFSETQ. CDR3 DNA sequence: TGCGCCAGCAGATCGACAGGGAAAGGCTACGAGCAGTACTTC. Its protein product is CASRSTGKGYEQYF. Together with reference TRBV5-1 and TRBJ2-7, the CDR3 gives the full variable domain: KAGVTQTPRYLIKTRGQQVTLSCSPISGHRSVSWYQQTPGQGLQFLFEYFSETQRNKGNFPGRFSGRQFSNSRSEMNVSTLELGDSALYLCASRSTGKGYEQYFGPGTRLTVT.

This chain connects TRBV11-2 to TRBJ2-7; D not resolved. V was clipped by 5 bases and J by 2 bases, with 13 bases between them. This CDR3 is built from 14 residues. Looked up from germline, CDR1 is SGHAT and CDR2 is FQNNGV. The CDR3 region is CASSPYTTAYEQYF. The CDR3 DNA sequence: TGTGCCAGCAGCCCCTATACAACAGCCTACGAGCAGTACTTC.

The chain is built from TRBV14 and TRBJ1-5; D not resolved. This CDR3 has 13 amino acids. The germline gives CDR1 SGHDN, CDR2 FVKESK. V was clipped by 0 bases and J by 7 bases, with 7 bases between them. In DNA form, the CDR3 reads TGTGCCAGCAGCCAAGATCTTCGGCAGCCCCAGCATTTT. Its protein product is CASSQDLRQPQHF.

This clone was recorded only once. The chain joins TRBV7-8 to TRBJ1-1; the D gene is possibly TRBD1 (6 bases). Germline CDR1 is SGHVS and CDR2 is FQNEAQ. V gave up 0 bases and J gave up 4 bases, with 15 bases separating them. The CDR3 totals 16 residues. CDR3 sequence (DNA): TGTGCCAGCAGCTTAGCGGGGGCGCCCAGGGGCACTGAAGCTTTCTTT. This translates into CASSLAGAPRGTEAFF. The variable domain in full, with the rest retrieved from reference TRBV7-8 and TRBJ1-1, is GAGVSQSPRYKVAKRGQDVALRCDPISGHVSLFWYQQALGQGPEFLTYFQNEAQLDKSGLPSDRFFAERPEGSVSTLKIQRTQQEDSAVYLCASSLAGAPRGTEAFFGQGTRLTVV.

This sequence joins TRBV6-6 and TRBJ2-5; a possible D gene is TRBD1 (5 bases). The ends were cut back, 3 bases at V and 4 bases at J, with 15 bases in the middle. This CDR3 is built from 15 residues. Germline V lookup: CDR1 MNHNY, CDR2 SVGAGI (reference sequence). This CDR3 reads CASSYHQGIGETQYF. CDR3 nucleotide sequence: TGTGCCAGCAGTTATCACCAGGGTATTGGAGAGACCCAGTACTTC.

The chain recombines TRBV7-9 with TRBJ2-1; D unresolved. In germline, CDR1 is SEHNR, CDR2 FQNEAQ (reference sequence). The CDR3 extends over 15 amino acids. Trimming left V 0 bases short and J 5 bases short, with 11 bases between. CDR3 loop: CASSLAQDGNNEQFF. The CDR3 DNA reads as TGTGCCAGCAGCTTAGCTCAGGATGGAAACAATGAGCAGTTCTTC.

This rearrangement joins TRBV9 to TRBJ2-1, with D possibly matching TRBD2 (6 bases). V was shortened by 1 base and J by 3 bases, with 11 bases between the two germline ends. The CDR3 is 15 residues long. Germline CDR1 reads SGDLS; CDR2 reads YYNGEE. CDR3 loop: CASSVLGSGYNEQFF. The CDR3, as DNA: TGTGCCAGCAGCGTATTGGGTAGCGGCTACAATGAGCAGTTCTTC. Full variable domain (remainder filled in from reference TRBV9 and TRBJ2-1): DSGVTQTPKHLITATGQRVTLRCSPRSGDLSVYWYQQSLDQGLQFLIQYYNGEERAKGNILERFSAQQFPDLHSELNLSSLELGDSALYFCASSVLGSGYNEQFFGPGTRLTVL.

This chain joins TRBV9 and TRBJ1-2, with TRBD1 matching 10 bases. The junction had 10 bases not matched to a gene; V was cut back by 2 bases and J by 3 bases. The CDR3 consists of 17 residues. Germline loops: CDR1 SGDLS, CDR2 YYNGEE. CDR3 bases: TGTGCCAGCAGCGTCAGCTCCCGGGACAGGGGATACTATGGCTACACCTTC. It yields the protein CASSVSSRDRGYYGYTF.

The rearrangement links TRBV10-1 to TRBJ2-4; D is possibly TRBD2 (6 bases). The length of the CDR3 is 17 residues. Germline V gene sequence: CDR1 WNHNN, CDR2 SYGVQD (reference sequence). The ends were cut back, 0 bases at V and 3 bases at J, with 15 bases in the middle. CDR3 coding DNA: TGCGCCAGCAGTGAGTCGGAGGCGGCAGCGGGCAAAAACATTCAGTACTTC. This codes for CASSESEAAAGKNIQYF.

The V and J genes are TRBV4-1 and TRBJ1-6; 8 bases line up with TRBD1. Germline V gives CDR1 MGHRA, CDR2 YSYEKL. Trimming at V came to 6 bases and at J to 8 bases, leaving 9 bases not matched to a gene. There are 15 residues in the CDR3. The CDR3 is CASSHDPRGHSPLHF. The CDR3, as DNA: TGCGCCAGCAGTCACGATCCCAGGGGGCATTCACCCCTCCACTTT.

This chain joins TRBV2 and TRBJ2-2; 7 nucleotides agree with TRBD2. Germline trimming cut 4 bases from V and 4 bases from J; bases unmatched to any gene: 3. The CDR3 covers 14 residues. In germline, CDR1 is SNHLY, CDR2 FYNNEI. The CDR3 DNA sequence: TGTGCCAGCAGTGGGGGGGGGTTCACCGGGGAGCTGTTTTTT. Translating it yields CASSGGGFTGELFF.

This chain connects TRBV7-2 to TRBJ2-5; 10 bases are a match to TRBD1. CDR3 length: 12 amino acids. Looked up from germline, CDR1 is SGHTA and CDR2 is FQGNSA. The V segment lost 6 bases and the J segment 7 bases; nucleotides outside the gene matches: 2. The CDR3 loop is CASSRTGGTQYF. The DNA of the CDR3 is TGTGCCAGCAGTAGGACAGGGGGGACCCAGTACTTC.

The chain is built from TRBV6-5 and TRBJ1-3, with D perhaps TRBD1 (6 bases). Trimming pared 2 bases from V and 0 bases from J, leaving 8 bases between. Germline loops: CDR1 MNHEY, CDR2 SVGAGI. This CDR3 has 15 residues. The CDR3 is CASSYAGVSGNTIYF. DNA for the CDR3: TGTGCCAGCAGTTACGCAGGGGTCTCTGGAAACACCATATATTTT.

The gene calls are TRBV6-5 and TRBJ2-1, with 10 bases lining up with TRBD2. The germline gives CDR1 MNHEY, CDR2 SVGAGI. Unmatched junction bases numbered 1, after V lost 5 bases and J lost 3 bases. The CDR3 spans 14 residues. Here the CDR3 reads CASSRLAGYNEQFF. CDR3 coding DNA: TGTGCCAGCAGTCGACTAGCGGGCTACAATGAGCAGTTCTTC.

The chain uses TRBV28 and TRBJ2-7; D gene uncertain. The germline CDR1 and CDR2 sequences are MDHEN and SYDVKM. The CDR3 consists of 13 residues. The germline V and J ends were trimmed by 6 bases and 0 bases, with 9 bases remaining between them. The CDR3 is CASSSPGSYEQYF. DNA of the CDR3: TGTGCCAGCAGCTCCCCCGGCTCCTACGAGCAGTACTTC.

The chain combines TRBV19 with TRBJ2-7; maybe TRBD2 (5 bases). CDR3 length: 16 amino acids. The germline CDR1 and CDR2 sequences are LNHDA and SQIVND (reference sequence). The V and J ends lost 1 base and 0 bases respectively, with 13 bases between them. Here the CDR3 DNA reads TGTGCCAGTAGTATAGCTGGACCGGGAAACTCCTACGAGCAGTACTTC. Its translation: CASSIAGPGNSYEQYF.

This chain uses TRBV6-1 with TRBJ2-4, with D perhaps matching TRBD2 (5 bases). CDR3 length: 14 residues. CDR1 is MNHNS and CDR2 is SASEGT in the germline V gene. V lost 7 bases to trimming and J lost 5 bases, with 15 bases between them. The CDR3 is CASTHPGNQNIQYF. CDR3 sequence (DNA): TGTGCCAGCACTCACCCGGGAAACCAAAACATTCAGTACTTC.

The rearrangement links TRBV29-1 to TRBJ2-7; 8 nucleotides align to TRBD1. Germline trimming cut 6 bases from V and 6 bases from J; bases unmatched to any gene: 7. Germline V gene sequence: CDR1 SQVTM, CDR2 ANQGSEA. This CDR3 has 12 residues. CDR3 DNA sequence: TGCAGCGTCGACAGGGGTAACTCCGAGCAGTACTTC. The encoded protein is CSVDRGNSEQYF.

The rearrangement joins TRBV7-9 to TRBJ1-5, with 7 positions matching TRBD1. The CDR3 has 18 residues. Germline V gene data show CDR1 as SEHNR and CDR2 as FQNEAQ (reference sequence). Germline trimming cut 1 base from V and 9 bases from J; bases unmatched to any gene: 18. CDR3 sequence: CASSLGLRTGTEGLPQHF. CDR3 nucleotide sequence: TGTGCCAGCAGCTTAGGATTGAGGACAGGAACGGAGGGGCTGCCCCAGCATTTT.

The CDR3 is CASSPEGQTGGDGYTF. Here the CDR3 DNA reads TGCGCCAGCAGCCCGGAGGGGCAGACAGGGGGCGATGGCTACACCTTC. The gene calls are TRBV5-1 and TRBJ1-2; 10 positions agree with TRBD1. Germline CDR1 is SGHRS and CDR2 is YFSETQ. This CDR3 is built from 16 residues. With 4 bases clipped from V and 6 bases from J, the junction kept 12 bases outside the gene matches. Based on the CDR3 plus reference TRBV5-1 and TRBJ1-2, the full variable domain is KAGVTQTPRYLIKTRGQQVTLSCSPISGHRSVSWYQQTPGQGLQFLFEYFSETQRNKGNFPGRFSGRQFSNSRSEMNVSTLELGDSALYLCASSPEGQTGGDGYTFGSGTRLTVV.

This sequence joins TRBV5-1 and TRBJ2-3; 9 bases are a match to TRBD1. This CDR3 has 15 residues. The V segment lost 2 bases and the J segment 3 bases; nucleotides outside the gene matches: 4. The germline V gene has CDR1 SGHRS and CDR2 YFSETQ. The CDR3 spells CASSLQGASTDTQYF. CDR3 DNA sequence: TGCGCCAGCAGCTTACAGGGGGCCTCTACAGATACGCAGTATTTT.

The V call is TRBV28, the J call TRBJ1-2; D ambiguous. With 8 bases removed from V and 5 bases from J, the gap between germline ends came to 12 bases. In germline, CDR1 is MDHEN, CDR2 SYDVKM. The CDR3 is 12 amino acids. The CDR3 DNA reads TGTGCCAGCCAATCACGGAGTTATGGCTACACCTTC. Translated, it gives CASQSRSYGYTF.